This T cell receptor (beta chain) originates from a study of blood T cell repertoires in COVID-19. The V gene's germline CDR1 is MGHRA and CDR2 YSYEKL. V lost 6 bases to trimming and J lost 5 bases; unmatched junction nucleotides: 4. The CDR3 runs 15 residues. Produced via immunoSEQ multiplex PCR; TCRdb's table is partial and in-frame only. The table has about 240,000 clones, 81% seen once. The V call is TRBV4-1, the J call TRBJ2-2; 12 bases fit TRBD2. This clonotype originated in a woman aged 80 or older with COVID-19, enrolled during active disease. Sequenced input: peripheral blood. The CDR3 reads CASSPSGGVTGELFF. CDR3 DNA: TGCGCCAGCAGTCCTAGCGGGGGGGTGACCGGGGAGCTGTTTTTT.